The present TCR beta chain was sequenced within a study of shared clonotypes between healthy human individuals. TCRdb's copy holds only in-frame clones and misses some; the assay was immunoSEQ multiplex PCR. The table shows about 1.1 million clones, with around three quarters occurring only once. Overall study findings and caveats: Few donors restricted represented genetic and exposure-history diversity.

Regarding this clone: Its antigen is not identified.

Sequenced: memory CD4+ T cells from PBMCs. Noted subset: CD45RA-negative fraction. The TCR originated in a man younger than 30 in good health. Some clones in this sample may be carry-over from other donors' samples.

Written as DNA, the CDR3 is TGTGCCAGCAGCCCCCCTGGGGCACCCGATAAGGAGACCCAGTACTTC. This sequence encodes CASSPPGAPDKETQYF. The chain combines TRBV5-6 with TRBJ2-5, with D possibly being TRBD1 (5 bases). Germline V gene lookup returns CDR1 SGHDT and CDR2 YYEEEE. With 4 bases removed from V and 5 bases from J, the gap between germline ends came to 21 bases. The CDR3 loop spans 16 amino acids.